Listed below are T cell receptor beta chains from one sample, sequenced in a study of cytomegalovirus exposure and HLA in healthy donors. The repertoire was sequenced with immunoSEQ multiplex PCR; TCRdb's copy has only in-frame clones and lacks some. The table shows 110,000 to 150,000 clones, with 94% occurring only once. Material for sequencing was PBMCs. All receptors derive from a man aged 18 to 30 in good health and CMV-seropositive. CDR3s include the opening cysteine and the closing phenylalanine or tryptophan. D genes are given only for firm matches. For some rows the clone size is stated as once, few or many, or as a class when expanded; others skip it.

v_gene	abundance	j_gene	d_gene	CDR3nt	CDR3aa
TRBV19	-	TRBJ1-5	-	TGTGCCAGTAGTATGTGGGGGGGCAATCAGCCCCAGCATTTT	CASSMWGGNQPQHF
TRBV6-6	-	TRBJ2-7	-	TGTGCCAGCAGGTCCGGGACTGAAACCTACGAGCAGTACTTC	CASRSGTETYEQYF
TRBV5-1	-	TRBJ1-3	TRBD1	TGCGCCAGCAGCCCAGGACAGGGCTCTGGAAACACCATATATTTT	CASSPGQGSGNTIYF
TRBV28	-	TRBJ2-5	TRBD1	TGTGCCAGCAGTTTACTCGACAGGGTCCAAGAGACCCAGTACTTC	CASSLLDRVQETQYF
TRBV15	-	TRBJ2-1	TRBD2	TGTGCCACCAGCAGAGGGGGACTAGCGACAGAAAAGCAGTTCTTC	CATSRGGLATEKQFF
TRBV27	-	TRBJ2-3	TRBD1	TGTGCCAGCAGTCTCGGACAGGGGGCAGGAGATACGCAGTATTTT	CASSLGQGAGDTQYF
TRBV5-1	-	TRBJ2-1	-	TGCGCCAGCAATTGGGGGGATGAGCAGTTCTTC	CASNWGDEQFF
TRBV5-1	-	TRBJ2-5	TRBD1	TGCGCCAGCAGCCAGGAAGGACAGGGAGAGACCCAGTACTTC	CASSQEGQGETQYF
TRBV27	-	TRBJ1-2	TRBD1	TGTGCCAGCAGTTTATACCATCGGACAGGGGGCCTTTGGGGTAACTATGGCTACACCTTC	CASSLYHRTGGLWGNYGYTF
TRBV27	-	TRBJ2-2	TRBD2	TGTGCCAGCAGTTTATCAGGTAGCGGGAGATCCGGGGAGCTGTTTTTT	CASSLSGSGRSGELFF
TRBV4-2	-	TRBJ2-3	-	TGTGCCAGCAGCCAAGAAACTTTGACAGATACGCAGTATTTT	CASSQETLTDTQYF
TRBV7-8	-	TRBJ1-2	TRBD1	TGTGCCAGCAGCCCTCACCGGGACAGGGGCGGCGGCTACACCTTC	CASSPHRDRGGGYTF
TRBV14	-	TRBJ1-3	-	TGTGCCAGCAGCGACACAGAGCTACCTGGAAACACCATATATTTT	CASSDTELPGNTIYF
TRBV2	once	TRBJ1-2	-	TGTGCCAGCAGTGAGGATTTGACAGGACGATATGGCTACACCTTC	CASSEDLTGRYGYTF
TRBV28	-	TRBJ1-2	TRBD1	TGTGCCAGCAGTTTCGGGGACAGGGGATACTATGGCTACACCTTC	CASSFGDRGYYGYTF
TRBV5-4	-	TRBJ2-2	-	TGTGCCAGCAGCTCAGCCCTTGCAGGGGATGGAACCGGGGAGCTGTTTTTT	CASSSALAGDGTGELFF
TRBV11-3	-	TRBJ2-1	-	TGTGCCAGCAGCTTAAGGCGGGACGAGCAGTTCTTC	CASSLRRDEQFF
TRBV2	-	TRBJ2-7	-	TGTGCCAGCAGACCCGGGACAAAGGTCTACGAGCAGTACTTC	CASRPGTKVYEQYF
TRBV5-1	-	TRBJ2-7	-	TGCGCCAGCAGCTTGTTTAGTTACGAGCAGTACTTC	CASSLFSYEQYF
TRBV28	once	TRBJ1-4	TRBD1	TGTGCCAGCAGCACTACAGGGGGCGGTGAAAAACTGTTTTTT	CASSTTGGGEKLFF
TRBV27	-	TRBJ2-5	TRBD2	TGTGCCAGCAGGGACACTAGCGGGAGGCCGTACCAAGAGACCCAGTACTTC	CASRDTSGRPYQETQYF
TRBV11-2	-	TRBJ2-5	TRBD2	TGTGCCAGCAGCTTATATGGGGGGGAAGAGACCCAGTACTTC	CASSLYGGEETQYF
TRBV19	-	TRBJ2-1	TRBD2	TGTGCCAGTAGTGAAATAGCGGGATACAATGAGCAGTTCTTC	CASSEIAGYNEQFF
TRBV14	-	TRBJ1-2	TRBD1	TGTGCCACCTACGGGACAGGGTATGGCTACACCTTC	CATYGTGYGYTF
TRBV7-7	-	TRBJ2-2	TRBD2	TGTGCCAGCAGCAAGGACCCTCCTAGCGGTCACACCGGGGAGCTGTTTTTT	CASSKDPPSGHTGELFF
TRBV15	-	TRBJ2-1	TRBD1	TGTGCCACCAGCAGAGAGGGACAGGGGGCCTACAATGAGCAGTTCTTC	CATSREGQGAYNEQFF
TRBV6-4	-	TRBJ1-4	-	TGTGCCAGCAGTAGGGGAGGGAGGACCTCTAATGAAAAACTGTTTTTT	CASSRGGRTSNEKLFF
TRBV4-1	-	TRBJ1-2	-	TGCGCCAGCAGCCAAGGCGGGAGTAACTATGGCTACACCTTC	CASSQGGSNYGYTF